Listed here are 22 T cell receptor beta chains from one sample, sequenced in a study of shared clonotypes between healthy human individuals. TCRdb's copy holds only in-frame clones and misses some; the assay was immunoSEQ multiplex PCR. The sample contains 400,000 to 500,000 clones, roughly four fifths of which appear only once. The sample was PBMCs. The receptors originated from a woman aged 40 to 55 in good health. Some clones in this sample may be carry-over from other donors' samples.

This clone was seen more than once but under ten times. CDR3 DNA sequence: TGTGCCAGTAGGAGGACAGGGATCAAAGAGACCCAGTACTTC. Translation: CASRRTGIKETQYF. The chain combines TRBV19 with TRBJ2-5; 8 bases line up with TRBD1. The V gene end was trimmed by 6 bases and the J gene end by 3 bases; junction bases not matched to a gene: 6. Per germline, CDR1 LNHDA and CDR2 SQIVND (reference sequence). This CDR3 is 14 amino acids long.

This chain's CDR3 is CASSFSRDNEQFF. CDR3 DNA sequence: TGTGCCAGCAGCTTTTCACGAGACAATGAGCAGTTCTTC. The rearrangement links TRBV11-2 to TRBJ2-1, with D unresolved. CDR3 length: 13 amino acids. V was shortened by 3 bases and J by 5 bases, with 8 bases between the two germline ends. The V gene's germline CDR1 is SGHAT and CDR2 FQNNGV.

This rearrangement joins TRBV2 to TRBJ1-5, with D unclear. CDR1 and CDR2 (germline): SNHLY, FYNNEI. V was clipped by 7 bases and J by 0 bases, with 10 bases between them. This CDR3 spans 14 amino acids. The CDR3, as DNA: TGTGCCAGCACCAGATCCTATAGCAATCAGCCCCAGCATTTT. Translating it yields CASTRSYSNQPQHF.

V usage is TRBV7-6 and J usage is TRBJ2-1; D possibly corresponds to TRBD1 (6 bases). CDR1 and CDR2 (germline): SGHVS, FNYEAQ. The CDR3 covers 15 residues. V dropped 7 bases and J dropped 4 bases, with 17 bases sitting between them. CDR3 sequence reads: CASTLEGEKYNEQFF. Written as DNA, the CDR3 is TGTGCCAGCACTCTAGAGGGGGAAAAGTACAATGAGCAGTTCTTC.

This clone has just one count. This chain joins TRBV28 and TRBJ1-1, with D perhaps TRBD1 (6 bases). The CDR3 runs 16 residues. Germline values: CDR1 MDHEN, CDR2 SYDVKM. Trimming removed 6 bases from V and 5 bases from J, with 22 bases in between. The CDR3: CASSYIAAAGETEAFF. As DNA, the CDR3 is TGTGCCAGCAGCTACATAGCGGCGGCAGGGGAAACTGAAGCTTTCTTT.

The chain uses TRBV15 and TRBJ1-5, with 7 nucleotides matching TRBD1. Trimming removed 1 base from V and 0 bases from J; junction bases left unmatched: 6. The CDR3 sequence is 17 residues long. The germline gives CDR1 LNHNV, CDR2 YYDKDF (reference sequence). Written as DNA, the CDR3 is TGTGCCACCAGCAGAGCAGGCGCAGGGGGTAGCAATCAGCCCCAGCATTTT. Translated: CATSRAGAGGSNQPQHF. Drawing the rest from reference TRBV15 and TRBJ1-5, the complete variable domain is DAMVIQNPRYQVTQFGKPVTLSCSQTLNHNVMYWYQQKSSQAPKLLFHYYDKDFNNEADTPDNFQSRRPNTSFCFLDIRSPGLGDTAMYLCATSRAGAGGSNQPQHFGDGTRLSIL.

This clone occurred a few times. The chain links TRBV19 to TRBJ1-4; D not certain. Germline loops: CDR1 LNHDA, CDR2 SQIVND (reference sequence). This CDR3 comprises 11 residues. V shed 2 bases and J shed 8 bases, with 3 bases lying between them. CDR3 coding DNA: TGTGCCAGTAGTATAAGGGAAAAACTGTTTTTT. Protein: CASSIREKLFF.

V usage is TRBV25-1 and J usage is TRBJ2-7, with a weak D call TRBD1 (5 bases). The V and J ends lost 4 bases and 5 bases respectively, with 12 bases between them. Germline CDR1 is MGHDK and CDR2 is SYGVNS. The CDR3 contains 13 residues. Written as DNA, the CDR3 is TGTGCCAGCAGTGGGCAGGGAATTGACGAGCAGTACTTC. Protein product: CASSGQGIDEQYF.

V gene TRBV4-2 combines with J gene TRBJ2-1; the D is unclear. In germline, CDR1 is LGHNA, CDR2 YNFKEQ. CDR3 length: 18 amino acids. V lost 6 bases to trimming and J lost 0 bases, with 21 bases between them. The DNA for the CDR3 is TGTGCCAGCAGGGAAACTTTTCGGAGCGTAAGCTCCTACAATGAGCAGTTCTTC. Translated, it gives CASRETFRSVSSYNEQFF.

This chain joins TRBV4-1 and TRBJ2-3, with D possibly being TRBD1 or TRBD2 (5 bases each). The CDR3 length is 15 residues. Trimming shortened V by 5 bases and J by 2 bases, and 14 bases separated the two germline ends. Germline V gene data show CDR1 as MGHRA and CDR2 as YSYEKL. CDR3 sequence reads: CASSATGTNTDTQYF. The CDR3 DNA follows: TGCGCCAGCAGCGCCACCGGGACGAACACAGATACGCAGTATTTT.

The rearrangement links TRBV18 to TRBJ2-3, with unresolved D. The germline V gene encodes CDR1 KGHSH and CDR2 LQKENI. CDR3 length: 14 amino acids. Trimming took 0 bases from V and 3 from J, leaving 7 bases between them. Here the CDR3 reads CASSPPLGTDTQYF. The CDR3 nucleotides read TGTGCCAGCTCACCACCCCTGGGGACAGATACGCAGTATTTT.

The chain is built from TRBV28 and TRBJ1-1, with 8 bases fitting TRBD1. This CDR3 is built from 13 residues. Unmatched junction bases numbered 1, after V lost 0 bases and J lost 7 bases. The V gene's germline CDR1 is MDHEN and CDR2 SYDVKM. The DNA of the CDR3 is TGTGCCAGCAGTTTATGGGGGACAGGTGAAGCTTTCTTT. Translating it yields CASSLWGTGEAFF.

V usage is TRBV4-3 and J usage is TRBJ1-5; maybe TRBD1 (5 bases). The CDR3 length is 15 residues. V was trimmed by 1 base and J by 4 bases, leaving 11 bases between them. The germline V gene encodes CDR1 LGHNA and CDR2 YSLEER. In DNA, the CDR3 is TGCGCCAGCAGCCAAGTACTGGGGGTAAATCAGCCCCAGCATTTT. Its translation: CASSQVLGVNQPQHF.

This clone was recorded many times. Other DNA sequences in the sample encode the same CDR3. This chain links TRBV19 with TRBJ1-5, with D possibly being TRBD1 (5 bases). This CDR3 region has 13 residues. Germline CDR1 LNHDA, CDR2 SQIVND (reference sequence). The V end lost 7 bases, the J end lost 3 bases, and 10 bases lay between the germline ends. This CDR3 is CASTVGTNQPQHF. CDR3 nucleotide sequence: TGTGCCAGTACCGTGGGGACCAATCAGCCCCAGCATTTT.

The chain recombines TRBV6-5 with TRBJ2-7, with D possibly being TRBD1 or TRBD2 (5 bases each). Trimming removed 7 bases from V and 0 bases from J, with 13 bases in between. In germline, CDR1 is MNHEY, CDR2 SVGAGI. The CDR3 has 14 residues. The CDR3 bases are TGTGCCAGCAAGTCCGGGGCCAGCTCCTACGAGCAGTACTTC. Its protein product is CASKSGASSYEQYF.

V is TRBV7-9 and J is TRBJ1-1; D not resolved. The V gene lost 2 bases and the J gene lost 0 bases, with 4 bases spanning the gap. Germline V gene lookup returns CDR1 SEHNR and CDR2 FQNEAQ (reference sequence). CDR3 length: 13 amino acids. The DNA of the CDR3 is TGTGCCAGCAGCTTACTCATGAACACTGAAGCTTTCTTT. Amino acid sequence: CASSLLMNTEAFF.

This chain joins TRBV30 and TRBJ1-1; D is uncertain. Germline V gene sequence: CDR1 GTSNPN, CDR2 SVGIG (reference sequence). CDR3 length: 11 amino acids. Trimming took 4 bases from V and 7 from J, leaving 10 bases between them. CDR3: CAWIVYSEAFF. The CDR3 DNA sequence: TGTGCCTGGATTGTGTACAGTGAAGCTTTCTTT.

The rearrangement uses TRBV19 and TRBJ2-2; no reliable D call. Germline-derived CDR1 and CDR2 are LNHDA and SQIVND (reference sequence). Trimming removed 6 bases from V and 1 base from J, with 9 bases in between. CDR3 length: 14 residues. The CDR3 nucleotides read TGTGCCAGTAGCCTCGACAAGAACACCGGGGAGCTGTTTTTT. The encoded protein is CASSLDKNTGELFF.

The CDR3 region is CASSYSRRGDTEAFF. CDR3 sequence (DNA): TGTGCCAGCAGTTACTCGCGCAGGGGGGACACTGAAGCTTTCTTT. The J gene is TRBJ1-1, the V gene TRBV6-5; TRBD1 aligns across 7 bases. J lost 3 bases, V lost 0 bases, and 4 bases had no gene match. The germline gives CDR1 MNHEY, CDR2 SVGAGI. The CDR3 is made up of 15 amino acids.

This clone was found many times. Different DNA sequences within this sample yield the same CDR3. The chain uses TRBV7-9 and TRBJ1-1; maybe TRBD1 (6 bases). CDR1 SEHNR and CDR2 FQNEAQ come from the germline V gene (reference sequence). V was pared by 4 bases and J by 5 bases, with 8 bases between. This CDR3 has 12 residues. CDR3 nucleotides: TGTGCCAGCAGCTCCCAGGGGACTGAAGCTTTCTTT. It is translated as CASSSQGTEAFF. The full variable domain, in which reference TRBV7-9 and TRBJ1-1 provide the parts outside the CDR3, is DTGVSQNPRHKITKRGQNVTFRCDPISEHNRLYWYRQTLGQGPEFLTYFQNEAQLEKSRLLSDRFSAERPKGSFSTLEIQRTEQGDSAMYLCASSSQGTEAFFGQGTRLTVV.

The V call is TRBV30, the J call TRBJ1-2; D is uncertain. V was cut by 1 base and J by 6 bases, with 12 bases left in between. The germline V gene encodes CDR1 GTSNPN and CDR2 SVGIG (reference sequence). The CDR3 is 13 residues long. The CDR3 DNA reads TGTGCCTGGAGTGCCACGACCCGACATGGCTACACCTTC. Its translation: CAWSATTRHGYTF.

The chain combines TRBV29-1 with TRBJ2-4; unclear D gene. Germline values: CDR1 SQVTM, CDR2 ANQGSEA. CDR3 size: 13 residues. V lost 6 bases to trimming and J lost 3 bases, with 12 bases between them. CDR3: CSVGEKNKNIQYF. In DNA form, the CDR3 reads TGCAGCGTCGGTGAGAAGAACAAAAACATTCAGTACTTC.